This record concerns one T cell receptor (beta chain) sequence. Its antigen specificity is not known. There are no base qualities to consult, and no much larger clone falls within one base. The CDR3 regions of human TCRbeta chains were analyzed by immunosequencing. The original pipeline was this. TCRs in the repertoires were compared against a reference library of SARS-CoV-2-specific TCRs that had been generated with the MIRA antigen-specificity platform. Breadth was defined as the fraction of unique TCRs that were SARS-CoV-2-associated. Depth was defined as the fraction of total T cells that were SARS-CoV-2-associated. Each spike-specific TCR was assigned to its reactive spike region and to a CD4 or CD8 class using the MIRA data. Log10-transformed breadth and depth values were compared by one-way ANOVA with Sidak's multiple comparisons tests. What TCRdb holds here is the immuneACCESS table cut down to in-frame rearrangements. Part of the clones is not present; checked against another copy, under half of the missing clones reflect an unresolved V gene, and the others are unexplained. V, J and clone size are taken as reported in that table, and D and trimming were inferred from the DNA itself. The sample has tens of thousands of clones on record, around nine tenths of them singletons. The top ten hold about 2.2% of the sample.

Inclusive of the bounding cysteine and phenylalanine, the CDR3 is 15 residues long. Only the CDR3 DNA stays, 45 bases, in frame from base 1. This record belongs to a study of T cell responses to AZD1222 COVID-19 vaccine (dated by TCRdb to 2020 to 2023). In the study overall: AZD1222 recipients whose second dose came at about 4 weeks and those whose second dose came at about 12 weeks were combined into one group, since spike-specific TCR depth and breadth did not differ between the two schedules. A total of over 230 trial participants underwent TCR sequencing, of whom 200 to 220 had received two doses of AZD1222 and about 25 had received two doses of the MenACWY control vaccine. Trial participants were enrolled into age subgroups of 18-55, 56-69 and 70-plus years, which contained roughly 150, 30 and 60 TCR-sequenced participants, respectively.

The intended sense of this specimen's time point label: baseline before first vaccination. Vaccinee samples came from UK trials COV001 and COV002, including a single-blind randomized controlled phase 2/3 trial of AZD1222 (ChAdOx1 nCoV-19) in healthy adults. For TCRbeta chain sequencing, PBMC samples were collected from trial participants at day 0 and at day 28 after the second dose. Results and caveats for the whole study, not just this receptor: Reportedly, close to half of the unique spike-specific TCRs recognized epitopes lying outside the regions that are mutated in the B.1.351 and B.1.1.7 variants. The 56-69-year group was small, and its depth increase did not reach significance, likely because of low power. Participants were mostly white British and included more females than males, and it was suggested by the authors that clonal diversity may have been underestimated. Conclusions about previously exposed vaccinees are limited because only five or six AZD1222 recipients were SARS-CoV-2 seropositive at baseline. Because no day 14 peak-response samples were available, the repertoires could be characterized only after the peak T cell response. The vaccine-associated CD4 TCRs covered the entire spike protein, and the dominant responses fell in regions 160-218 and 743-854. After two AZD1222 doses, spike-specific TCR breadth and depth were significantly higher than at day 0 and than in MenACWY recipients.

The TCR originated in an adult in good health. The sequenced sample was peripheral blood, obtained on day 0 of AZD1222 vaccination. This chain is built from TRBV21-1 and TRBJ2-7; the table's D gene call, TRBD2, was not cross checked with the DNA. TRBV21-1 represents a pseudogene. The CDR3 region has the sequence CASSTGTSGGYEQYF. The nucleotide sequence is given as TGTGCCAGCAGCACTGGGACTAGCGGGGGCTACGAGCAGTACTTC.